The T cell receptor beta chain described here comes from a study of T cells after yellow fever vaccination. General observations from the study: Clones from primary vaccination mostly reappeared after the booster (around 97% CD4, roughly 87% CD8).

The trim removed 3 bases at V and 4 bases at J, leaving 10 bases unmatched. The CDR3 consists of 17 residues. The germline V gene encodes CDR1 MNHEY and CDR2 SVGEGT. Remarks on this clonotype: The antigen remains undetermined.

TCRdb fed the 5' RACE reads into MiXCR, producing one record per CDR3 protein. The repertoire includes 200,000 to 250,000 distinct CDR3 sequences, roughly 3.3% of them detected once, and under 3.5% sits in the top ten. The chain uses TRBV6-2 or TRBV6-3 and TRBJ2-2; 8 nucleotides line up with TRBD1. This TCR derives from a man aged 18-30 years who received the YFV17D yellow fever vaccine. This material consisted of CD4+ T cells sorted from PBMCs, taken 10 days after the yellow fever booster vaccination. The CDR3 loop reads CASSYSAGQGVTGELFF. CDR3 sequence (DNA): TGTGCCAGCAGTTATTCCGCAGGACAGGGAGTCACCGGGGAGCTGTTTTTT.